This T cell receptor beta chain was recorded in a study of cytomegalovirus exposure and HLA in healthy donors. Germline CDR1 reads MDHEN; CDR2 reads SYDVKM. The CDR3 length is 14 residues. This clone was seen only a few times. Its antigen remains unknown. Sequence at one end of the junction differs from germline and may be a read error. The PCR ran on 60 Vbeta and 13 Jbeta primers. Repertoires were generated with immunoSEQ multiplex PCR, while TCRdb's copy carries only in-frame clones and drops some. The sample has about 140,000 clones; roughly a tenth are singletons. Study-level points and caveats: The classifier reportedly diagnosed cytomegalovirus status with high sensitivity and specificity. Within an earlier analysis, most TCR beta V segments proved productive either about 87% or about 30% of the time.

This clonotype was sampled from a male donor in good health and CMV-seronegative. This rearrangement joins TRBV28 to TRBJ2-1; the match to TRBD2 covers 12 bases. The sample consisted of PBMCs. In nucleotides, the CDR3 is TGTGCCAGCAGTTTACAAGGGGGAGCTAGCGGGAGGGTCTTC. It codes for CASSLQGGASGRVF.